Shown below are 22 T cell receptor beta chains from a single sample sequenced in a study of Graves' ophthalmopathy and Graves' hyperthyroidism. RNA transcripts were the source from which TCR beta CDR3 regions were amplified. First-round RT-PCR relied on HTBI primers, and a second-round multiplex PCR came next. Each CDR3 protein gets one entry after TCRdb re-called the multiplex PCR reads with MiXCR. The sample records a few hundred thousand distinct CDR3 sequences, roughly 40% being singletons. Sequencing input: peripheral blood or thyroid tissue (not recorded which). These receptors were obtained from an adult man with Graves' hyperthyroidism.

J is TRBJ2-3 and V is TRBV7-2, with a weak D call TRBD2 (5 bases). V was pared by 5 bases and J by 4 bases, with 19 bases between. Germline assignment: CDR1 SGHTA and CDR2 FQGNSA. The CDR3 consists of 16 residues. CDR3 loop: CASSTLEVRVPDTQYF. As DNA, the CDR3 is TGTGCCAGCAGCACACTAGAGGTGCGGGTCCCAGATACGCAGTATTTT.

About this clonotype: At one of its ends the junction is not consistent with the germline gene, which may arise from a read error. The gene calls are TRBV29-1 and TRBJ2-7; 10 nucleotides align to TRBD1. In germline, CDR1 is SQVTM, CDR2 ANQGSEA. The CDR3 runs to 17 residues. Written as DNA, the CDR3 is TGCAGCGTTTCAGAGGGCAGAGAGACAGGGGGCCCTTACGGGCAGTACTTC. Its protein product is CSVSEGRETGGPYGQYF.

There are many counts of this clonotype. This chain joins TRBV7-6 and TRBJ2-5; possibly TRBD2 for D (6 bases). The CDR3 runs to 13 residues. With 6 bases removed from V and 5 bases from J, the gap between germline ends came to 13 bases. CDR1 SGHVS and CDR2 FNYEAQ come from the germline V gene. The CDR3 loop is CASSEGGRETQYF. The CDR3 DNA reads as TGTGCCAGCAGTGAGGGAGGCCGCGAGACCCAGTACTTC.

Of note for this clonotype: Likely a read error: the CDR3 ends without its conserved phenylalanine or tryptophan. No DNA is shown, since the ends of the CDR3 on it are uncertain; the CDR3 is the one TCRdb lists. This rearrangement joins TRBV20-1 to TRBJ1-1. Germline assignment: CDR1 DFQATT and CDR2 SNEGSKA (reference sequence). The CDR3 is made up of 13 amino acids, end residues included. CDR3 sequence: CSARRDSNTEAFL.

The V call is TRBV5-6, the J call TRBJ1-2, with 7 bases lining up with TRBD1. CDR3 length: 12 amino acids. The J segment lost 6 bases and the V segment lost 2 bases, leaving 1 base of the junction unmatched. Germline values: CDR1 SGHDT, CDR2 YYEEEE. The CDR3 region is CASSLRGHGYTF. The CDR3 bases are TGTGCCAGCAGCTTAAGGGGGCATGGCTACACCTTC.

The chain joins TRBV29-1 to TRBJ1-2, with 8 bases that match TRBD1. V shed 7 bases, J shed 5 bases, and the junction held 9 bases outside the gene matches. This CDR3 is built from 13 residues. CDR1 is SQVTM, CDR2 ANQGSEA, per germline. The CDR3 DNA reads as TGCAGCGCCATGGACAGGGTTGGTTATGGCTACACCTTC. It codes for CSAMDRVGYGYTF.

The chain is built from TRBV7-9 and TRBJ2-7; the match to TRBD2 covers 9 bases. The germline CDR1 and CDR2 sequences are SEHNR and FQNEAQ (reference sequence). V lost 5 bases to trimming and J lost 6 bases; unmatched junction nucleotides: 14. This CDR3 comprises 16 residues. The CDR3: CASSNPPAGGLVEQYF. The CDR3 DNA is TGTGCCAGCAGCAACCCCCCGGCGGGGGGGCTCGTCGAGCAGTACTTC. Complete variable domain (other parts from reference TRBV7-9 and TRBJ2-7): DTGVSQNPRHKITKRGQNVTFRCDPISEHNRLYWYRQTLGQGPEFLTYFQNEAQLEKSRLLSDRFSAERPKGSFSTLEIQRTEQGDSAMYLCASSNPPAGGLVEQYFGPGTRLTVT.

This clonotype was recorded many times. The rearrangement links TRBV29-1 to TRBJ2-7; 10 positions agree with TRBD1. CDR3 length equals 13 residues. V was clipped by 6 bases and J by 3 bases; unmatched bases: 5. Germline V lookup: CDR1 SQVTM, CDR2 ANQGSEA. CDR3 sequence: CSVRQGANYEQYF. CDR3 sequence (DNA): TGCAGCGTCAGACAGGGGGCCAACTACGAGCAGTACTTC.

The chain links TRBV9 to TRBJ1-5; no reliable D call. CDR3 length equals 14 residues. Per the germline V gene, CDR1 is SGDLS and CDR2 is YYNGEE. V lost 0 bases, J lost 6 bases, and 10 bases lay in between. The CDR3 DNA is TGTGCCAGCAGCGTAGACAACAGAGGTCAGCCCCAGCATTTT. This sequence encodes CASSVDNRGQPQHF. The entire variable domain, with the rest obtained from reference TRBV9 and TRBJ1-5, is as follows: DSGVTQTPKHLITATGQRVTLRCSPRSGDLSVYWYQQSLDQGLQFLIQYYNGEERAKGNILERFSAQQFPDLHSELNLSSLELGDSALYFCASSVDNRGQPQHFGDGTRLSIL.

This chain links TRBV6-1 with TRBJ2-2; 10 bases map to TRBD2. The V segment lost 5 bases and the J segment 7 bases; nucleotides outside the gene matches: 4. CDR1 is MNHNS and CDR2 is SASEGT in the germline V gene. CDR3 length: 14 residues. In DNA form, the CDR3 reads TGTGCCAGCAGTAGCGGGAGGGTTGGCGGGGAGCTGTTTTTT. Translated: CASSSGRVGGELFF.

This clonotype was seen repeatedly, ten times or more. V gene TRBV6-5 combines with J gene TRBJ2-7; D may match TRBD1 or TRBD2 (5 bases each). Germline CDR1 and CDR2: MNHEY and SVGAGI. The V gene lost 7 bases and the J gene lost 3 bases, with 10 bases spanning the gap. The CDR3 runs 12 residues. This CDR3 is CASKGPHYEQYF. The CDR3 coding sequence is TGTGCCAGCAAGGGACCGCACTACGAGCAGTACTTC.

This clonotype was counted ten times or more. V and J are TRBV24-1 and TRBJ2-7, with 8 bases aligning to TRBD1. The CDR3 has 17 amino acids. Losses at the gene ends were 2 bases for V and 3 bases for J; bases not matched to a gene: 11. Germline loops: CDR1 KGHDR, CDR2 SFDVKD. CDR3 residues: CATSDSTGQATVYEQYF. In DNA form, the CDR3 reads TGTGCCACCAGTGATTCGACGGGACAGGCGACCGTCTACGAGCAGTACTTC.

Concerning this clonotype: This may stem from a read error, because a much larger clone lies one nucleotide away. The chain uses TRBV29-1 and TRBJ1-4; D is possibly TRBD1 (5 bases). Trimming shortened V by 4 bases and J by 3 bases, and 15 bases separated the two germline ends. From germline, CDR1 is SQVTM and CDR2 ANQGSEA. The CDR3 sequence is 15 residues long. The CDR3: CSVVGDGGSNEKLFF. Written as DNA, the CDR3 is TGCAGCGTTGTGGGGGACGGGGGGTCTAATGAAAAACTGTTTTTT.

This sequence joins TRBV20-1 and TRBJ2-7; TRBD2 agrees at 9 bases. The germline V gene encodes CDR1 DFQATT and CDR2 SNEGSKA (reference sequence). The length of the CDR3 is 12 residues. V shed 3 bases, J shed 11 bases, and the junction held 8 bases outside the gene matches. CDR3 protein: CSARRGGTGEYF. Here the CDR3 DNA reads TGCAGTGCTAGGCGGGGGGGCACCGGGGAGTACTTC.

The chain employs TRBV29-1 and TRBJ2-2; no clear D. Trimming took off 5 bases at V and 2 bases at J, with 15 bases between the two ends. Germline CDR1 reads SQVTM; CDR2 reads ANQGSEA. The CDR3 is made up of 15 amino acids. The CDR3 here is CSVSGSSGNTGELFF. In nucleotides, the CDR3 is TGCAGCGTTTCAGGCAGCTCTGGAAACACCGGGGAGCTGTTTTTT.

In this sample, this clonotype turned up many times. The V and J genes are TRBV3-1 and TRBJ2-7; D may be TRBD1 (6 bases). Trimming removed 4 bases from V and 3 bases from J, with 10 bases in between. CDR1 is LGHDT and CDR2 is YNNKEL in the germline V gene (reference sequence). The CDR3 totals 13 residues. CDR3 loop: CASSLLTGYEQYF. CDR3 in DNA: TGTGCCAGCAGCCTACTGACAGGCTACGAGCAGTACTTC.

The rearrangement uses TRBV7-2 and TRBJ1-3, with D perhaps matching TRBD1 (5 bases). V gave up 11 bases and J gave up 2 bases, with 19 bases separating them. This CDR3 has 15 amino acids. Germline-derived CDR1 and CDR2 are SGHTA and FQGNSA. CDR3 region: CAVSAFGATGNTIYF. In nucleotides, the CDR3 is TGTGCCGTCTCAGCGTTCGGGGCGACTGGAAACACCATATATTTT.

The chain couples TRBV19 to TRBJ2-6, with a tentative D call TRBD2 (6 bases). CDR3 length: 15 residues. V was shortened by 11 bases and J by 1 base, with 15 bases between the two germline ends. Per germline, CDR1 LNHDA and CDR2 SQIVND (reference sequence). The CDR3 region is CAWTIGASGANVLTF. DNA for the CDR3: TGTGCCTGGACTATTGGGGCTTCTGGGGCCAACGTCCTGACTTTC.

The J gene is TRBJ2-5, the V gene TRBV7-9; 8 bases fit TRBD2. The CDR3 spans 14 residues. The ends lost 2 bases at V and 5 bases at J; junction bases unmatched: 4. CDR1 and CDR2 (germline): SEHNR, FQNEAQ (reference sequence). The chain's CDR3 is CASSLNGTSETQYF. The CDR3 coding sequence is TGTGCCAGCAGCTTAAACGGGACTAGTGAGACCCAGTACTTC.

The V gene is TRBV6-1, the J gene TRBJ1-6, with a weak D call TRBD1 (6 bases). V shed 6 bases and J shed 3 bases, with 15 bases lying between them. CDR1 is MNHNS, CDR2 SASEGT, per germline. The length of the CDR3 is 16 residues. The CDR3 reads CASRFGEDSYNSPLHF. CDR3 nucleotide sequence: TGTGCCAGCAGGTTCGGAGAGGACAGCTATAATTCACCCCTCCACTTT.

In this sample, this clonotype turned up many times. The V gene is TRBV12-3 or TRBV12-4, the J gene TRBJ1-5, with 7 bases lining up with TRBD1. The junction had 8 bases not matched to a gene; V was cut back by 3 bases and J by 6 bases. This CDR3 contains 15 residues. CDR3 bases: TGTGCCAGCAGTTTTACAGGGGTTTTAGGTCAGCCCCAGCATTTT. Translating it yields CASSFTGVLGQPQHF.

This clonotype has a count of ten or more. The chain links TRBV12-3 or TRBV12-4 to TRBJ1-5; D unresolved. V lost 0 bases and J lost 8, with 8 bases in between. The CDR3 consists of 13 residues. The CDR3 loop is CASSLAPGKPQHF. As DNA, the CDR3 is TGTGCCAGCAGTTTAGCGCCGGGGAAGCCCCAGCATTTT.